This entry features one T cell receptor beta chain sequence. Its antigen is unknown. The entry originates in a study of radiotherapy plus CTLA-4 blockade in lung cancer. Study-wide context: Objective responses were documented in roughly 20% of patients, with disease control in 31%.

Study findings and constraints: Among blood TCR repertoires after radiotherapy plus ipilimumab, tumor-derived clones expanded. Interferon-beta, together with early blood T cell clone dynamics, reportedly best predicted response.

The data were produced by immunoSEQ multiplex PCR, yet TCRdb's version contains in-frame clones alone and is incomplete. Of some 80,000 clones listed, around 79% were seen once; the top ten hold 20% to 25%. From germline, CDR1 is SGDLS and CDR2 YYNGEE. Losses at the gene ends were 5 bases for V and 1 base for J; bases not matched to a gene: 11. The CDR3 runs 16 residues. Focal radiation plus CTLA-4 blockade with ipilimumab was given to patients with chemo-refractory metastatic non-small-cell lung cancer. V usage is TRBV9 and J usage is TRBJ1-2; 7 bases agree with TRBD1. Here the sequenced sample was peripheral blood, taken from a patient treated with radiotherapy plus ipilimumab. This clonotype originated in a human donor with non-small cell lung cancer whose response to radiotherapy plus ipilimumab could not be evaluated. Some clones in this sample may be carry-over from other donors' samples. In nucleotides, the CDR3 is TGTGCCAGCAGTGGATCTCCGGGACAGCTTAACTATGGCTACACCTTC. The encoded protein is CASSGSPGQLNYGYTF.